This is a list of T cell receptor beta chains from one sample in a study of tumor-infiltrating lymphocytes in oesophageal squamous cell carcinoma. One entry per CDR3 protein, called by TCRdb with MiXCR from the PCR reads. The sample includes over 14,000 distinct CDR3 sequences, 53% of them seen just once. What was sequenced was esophageal tumor tissue. Every receptor here comes from a male donor with esophageal squamous cell carcinoma. The CDR3 runs from the conserved cysteine through the conserved F or W. The D gene is left open where the match is weak. Expanded clones get a size class; other rows say once, few or many, or leave the size out.

V gene	CDR3 length	clone size	D gene	J gene	CDR3 protein	CDR3 DNA
TRBV18	15	-	-	TRBJ2-1	CASSLSPGENNEQFF	TGTGCCAGCTCACTTTCTCCGGGAGAGAACAATGAGCAGTTCTTC
TRBV7-8	12	few	-	TRBJ2-3	CASSFIGDTQYF	TGTGCCAGCAGCTTCATCGGAGATACGCAGTATTTT
TRBV13	16	-	-	TRBJ2-3	CASSLPAGVQTDTQYF	TGTGCCAGCAGCCTTCCCGCAGGCGTCCAAACAGATACGCAGTATTTT
TRBV7-6	16	-	TRBD2	TRBJ2-1	CASSLGGTSNPGEQFF	TGTGCCAGCAGCTTAGGCGGGACTAGCAACCCGGGGGAGCAGTTCTTC
TRBV7-3	14	few	-	TRBJ2-5	CASSLRGHGETQYF	TGTGCCAGCAGCTTAAGAGGGCATGGGGAGACCCAGTACTTC
TRBV5-1	14	medium-sized	TRBD1	TRBJ2-7	CASSSRTGAYEQYF	TGCGCCAGCAGCTCCCGGACAGGGGCCTACGAGCAGTACTTC
TRBV7-9	14	few	-	TRBJ2-1	CASSPQTAPNEQFF	TGTGCCAGCAGCCCACAGACAGCGCCGAATGAGCAGTTCTTC
TRBV2	14	few	-	TRBJ2-7	CASSDWTSSYEQYF	TGTGCCAGCAGTGATTGGACCTCCTCCTACGAGCAGTACTTC
TRBV7-3	13	-	-	TRBJ2-5	CASSLNGEETQYF	TGTGCCAGCAGCTTAAACGGAGAAGAGACCCAGTACTTC
TRBV7-3	12	-	-	TRBJ2-5	CASSGIGETQYF	TGTGCCAGCAGCGGAATTGGTGAGACCCAGTACTTC
TRBV4-2	18	many	-	TRBJ2-2	CASSQGGTPLLHTGELFF	TGTGCCAGCAGCCAGGGAGGGACACCCTTACTCCACACCGGGGAGCTGTTTTTT
TRBV7-2	15	-	TRBD2	TRBJ2-7	CASSLWPSGYNEQYF	TGTGCCAGCAGCTTATGGCCTAGCGGCTACAATGAGCAGTACTTC
TRBV7-2	15	-	TRBD2	TRBJ2-1	CASRSSGSLYNEQFF	TGTGCCAGCAGATCTAGCGGGAGTCTTTACAATGAGCAGTTCTTC
TRBV10-2	14	-	TRBD1	TRBJ1-1	CASSDPGGNTEAFF	TGCGCCAGCAGTGACCCAGGGGGGAACACTGAAGCTTTCTTT
TRBV10-3	12	medium-sized	-	TRBJ2-7	CAISPDTYEQYF	TGTGCCATCAGTCCGGACACCTACGAGCAGTACTTC
TRBV7-3	14	-	-	TRBJ2-7	CASSLDGNSYEQYF	TGTGCCAGCAGCTTGGACGGAAACTCCTACGAGCAGTACTTC
TRBV10-2	13	-	-	TRBJ1-5	CASSDWGNQPQHF	TGCGCCAGCAGTGATTGGGGCAATCAGCCCCAGCATTTT
TRBV7-3	13	few	-	TRBJ1-1	CASSLGRNTEAFF	TGTGCCAGCAGCTTGGGCAGGAACACTGAAGCTTTCTTT
TRBV12-5	15	-	TRBD2	TRBJ2-1	CASGAWGLAGNEQFF	TGTGCTAGTGGGGCCTGGGGACTAGCGGGGAATGAGCAGTTCTTC
TRBV10-2	15	-	-	TRBJ1-1	CASSESTTGNTEAFF	TGCGCCAGCAGTGAGTCGACGACAGGGAACACTGAAGCTTTCTTT
TRBV6-1	14	-	-	TRBJ2-3	CASMSLGTTDTQYF	TGTGCCAGCATGAGTCTAGGGACCACAGATACGCAGTATTTT
TRBV5-1	12	-	-	TRBJ2-5	CASSLDGPVQYF	TGCGCCAGCAGCTTGGATGGGCCCGTCCAGTACTTC
TRBV6-6	15	few	-	TRBJ2-3	CASSYTTRGAGELYF	TGTGCCAGCAGTTACACGACGCGCGGGGCCGGGGAGCTGTATTTT
TRBV7-6	16	-	TRBD1	TRBJ2-7	CASSLRTGPYSYEQYF	TGTGCCAGCAGCCTCCGGACAGGGCCTTACTCCTACGAGCAGTACTTC
TRBV28	13	many	-	TRBJ1-5	CASRGPGYQPQHF	TGTGCCAGCAGGGGCCCGGGGTATCAGCCCCAGCATTTT
TRBV7-3	14	medium-sized	-	TRBJ2-3	CASSLTGTADTQYF	TGTGCCAGCAGCTTAACGGGGACCGCAGATACGCAGTATTTT
TRBV6-1	15	medium-sized	-	TRBJ2-7	CASSESSARKDEQYF	TGTGCCAGCAGTGAAAGCTCAGCACGGAAAGACGAGCAGTACTTC
TRBV6-1	13	medium-sized	TRBD1	TRBJ2-7	CASSPGQTYEQYF	TGTGCCAGCAGTCCGGGACAGACCTACGAGCAGTACTTC
TRBV6-1	14	few	-	TRBJ1-1	CATHPPVWNTEAFF	TGTGCCACACATCCCCCGGTTTGGAACACTGAAGCTTTCTTT
TRBV10-3	13	-	-	TRBJ2-5	CATTNEDQETQYF	TGTGCCACCACAAACGAGGATCAAGAGACCCAGTACTTC
TRBV7-6	12	-	TRBD1	TRBJ2-5	CASSTEPTGPYF	TGTGCCAGCAGCACGGAGCCGACAGGGCCGTACTTC
TRBV12-3/TRBV12-4	13	-	-	TRBJ2-1	CASSFNRDNEQFF	TGTGCCAGCAGTTTTAACAGAGACAATGAGCAGTTCTTC
TRBV7-3	14	few	TRBD1	TRBJ2-5	CASSFRGQGETQYF	TGTGCCAGCAGCTTCAGGGGGCAGGGAGAGACCCAGTACTTC
TRBV24-1	16	-	-	TRBJ2-7	CATSDPSSDPYNEQYF	TGTGCCACCAGTGATCCGTCTAGCGACCCCTACAATGAGCAGTACTTC
TRBV11-1	14	-	TRBD1	TRBJ2-1	CATPGTGSYNEQFF	TGTGCCACTCCCGGGACAGGCTCCTACAATGAGCAGTTCTTC
TRBV11-2	14	many	-	TRBJ1-2	CASSSDAFNYGYTF	TGTGCCAGCAGCTCCGATGCCTTTAACTATGGCTACACCTTC
TRBV6-4	13	-	-	TRBJ2-5	CASKSDTQETQYF	TGTGCCAGCAAATCCGACACCCAAGAGACCCAGTACTTC
TRBV7-6	17	-	TRBD2	TRBJ2-1	CASSPSPSGRAINEQFF	TGTGCCAGCAGCCCTAGCCCTAGCGGGAGGGCCATCAATGAGCAGTTCTTC
TRBV7-6	18	few	-	TRBJ2-6	CASSPQGAPGAGANVLTF	TGTGCCAGCAGCCCCCAAGGAGCCCCAGGGGCTGGGGCCAACGTCCTGACTTTC
TRBV7-3	16	-	TRBD1	TRBJ1-2	CASSLTSGQFPYGYTF	TGTGCCAGCAGCTTAACTTCGGGACAGTTCCCCTATGGCTACACCTTC
TRBV7-8	19	few	-	TRBJ2-7	CASSPYLSTGRPLSYEQYF	TGTGCCAGCAGCCCCTACCTCTCGACAGGGAGGCCCCTCTCCTACGAGCAGTACTTC
TRBV7-6	13	few	-	TRBJ2-7	CASSLNVAYEQYF	TGTGCCAGCAGCTTAAATGTGGCCTACGAGCAGTACTTC
TRBV7-2	12	few	-	TRBJ2-5	CASSPDAGAQYF	TGTGCCAGCAGTCCAGACGCAGGGGCCCAGTACTTC
TRBV11-2	15	-	-	TRBJ2-7	CASSLDRDTSYEQYF	TGTGCCAGCAGCTTAGACCGGGACACGAGCTACGAGCAGTACTTC
TRBV7-3	15	-	TRBD1	TRBJ2-1	CASSSTGQGSNEQFF	TGTGCCAGCAGCTCCACAGGACAGGGAAGTAATGAGCAGTTCTTC
TRBV7-9	15	-	TRBD1	TRBJ1-4	CASSLHGQGEEKLFF	TGTGCCAGCAGCTTACATGGACAGGGGGAAGAAAAACTGTTTTTT
TRBV2	13	-	TRBD1	TRBJ2-7	CASGDRVAYEQYF	TGTGCCAGTGGGGACAGGGTAGCCTACGAGCAGTACTTC